The present entry profiles one TCR beta chain with its context. Its target is unknown. The entry originates in a study of PD-L1 blockade in urothelial cancer. The CDR3 runs to 14 residues. The germline V gene encodes CDR1 LNHDA and CDR2 SQIVND (reference sequence). J lost 5 bases, V lost 4 bases, and 5 bases had no gene match. Some clones are missing from TCRdb's copy, which holds only in-frame ones; the method was immunoSEQ multiplex PCR. Of some 67,000 clones in the sample, less than 90% were seen once. Study results and limitations: Below-median blood TCR clonality before treatment forecast better survival.

The rearrangement joins TRBV19 to TRBJ1-2, with 9 bases that match TRBD1. The sample consisted of PBMCs, taken around atezolizumab (anti-PD-L1) treatment. This sequence was found in a man aged 60 to 69 with urothelial cancer. CDR3 in amino acids: CASSSRDRVYGYTF. Written as DNA, the CDR3 is TGTGCCAGTAGTAGCAGGGACAGGGTTTATGGCTACACCTTC.